What follows are 4 T cell receptor beta chains derived from one specimen sequenced in a study of blood T cell repertoires in COVID-19 (dated by TCRdb to 2018 to 2021). Library method: the immunoSEQ multiplex PCR assay. Imported from immuneACCESS, the table was reduced by TCRdb to in-frame sequences with V and J called. These copies leave out some clones; in studies compared against another copy, an unresolved V gene accounts for under half, and the cause of the remainder is not known. The sample profile shows about 190,000 clones; 70% to 90% of them were found once. Jointly, the top ten make up around 1.1% of the sample. The sequencing input was peripheral blood. These receptor sequences come from a man aged 25-40 years with acute or convalescent COVID-19.

The rearrangement uses TRBV27 and TRBJ2-1; D is undetermined. The CDR3 has 11 amino acids. Looked up from germline, CDR1 is MNHEY and CDR2 is SMNVEV (reference sequence). Trimming took off 6 bases at V and 3 bases at J, with 3 bases between the two ends. The CDR3 sequence: CASSRYNEQFF. CDR3 DNA: TGTGCCAGCAGCCGCTACAATGAGCAGTTCTTC.

The chain carries TRBV11-2 and TRBJ2-7; D is perhaps TRBD1 (5 bases). The CDR3 consists of 19 residues. V gave up 1 base and J gave up 0 bases, with 22 bases separating them. CDR1 is SGHAT, CDR2 FQNNGV, per germline. CDR3 in DNA: TGTGCCAGCAGCTTAGGACAGTTACTTAGAAACCAAAACTCCTACGAGCAGTACTTC. It is translated as CASSLGQLLRNQNSYEQYF. Full variable domain (missing parts from reference TRBV11-2 and TRBJ2-7): EAGVAQSPRYKIIEKRQSVAFWCNPISGHATLYWYQQILGQGPKLLIQFQNNGVVDDSQLPKDRFSAERLKGVDSTLKIQPAKLEDSAVYLCASSLGQLLRNQNSYEQYFGPGTRLTVT.

The V gene is TRBV5-5, the J gene TRBJ2-7; TRBD1 matches at 7 bases. Trimming at V came to 4 bases and at J to 3 bases, leaving 7 bases not matched to a gene. The CDR3 runs 14 residues. Germline assignment: CDR1 SGHKS and CDR2 YYEKEE (reference sequence). The CDR3 region is CASSPQTGNYEQYF. In DNA form, the CDR3 reads TGTGCCAGCAGCCCCCAGACAGGGAACTACGAGCAGTACTTC.

The rearrangement joins TRBV6-1 to TRBJ2-1, with a tentative D call TRBD2 (6 bases). The CDR3 totals 14 residues. Trimming shortened V by 3 bases and J by 2 bases, and 8 bases separated the two germline ends. CDR1 is MNHNS and CDR2 is SASEGT in the germline V gene. CDR3 protein: CASSDGGPYNEQFF. CDR3 nucleotides: TGTGCCAGCAGTGACGGAGGGCCCTACAATGAGCAGTTCTTC.